This T cell receptor (beta chain) emerged from a study of blood T cell repertoires in COVID-19. Overall study: Some COVID-19 samples were acute and others convalescent; all came from the United States, Italy and Spain. Sources were T cells, B-cell-depleted T cells, or PBMCs; the material itself was cDNA or gDNA.

This CDR3 is built from 15 residues. Germline CDR1 and CDR2: MNHEY and SVGAGI. After removal of 4 bases from V and 4 bases from J, the junction contained 7 bases not matched to a gene. Per the study methods: Nucleated cell number was recorded as an estimate derived from reference gene primer amplification. TCRdb keeps only in-frame clones here, not all; method: immunoSEQ multiplex PCR. V and J calls and clone size are those listed in that table; D and trimming were worked out from the DNA. The table includes some 150,000 clones, more than 70% detected once. This clone has a handful of counts. The V and J genes are TRBV6-5 and TRBJ1-1; 9 positions agree with TRBD1. Material for sequencing was peripheral blood. The clonotype originates from a woman aged 55-69 years with acute or convalescent COVID-19. Here the CDR3 reads CASSSNRGLGTEAFF. The CDR3 DNA is TGTGCCAGCAGTTCAAACAGGGGGCTAGGCACTGAAGCTTTCTTT.